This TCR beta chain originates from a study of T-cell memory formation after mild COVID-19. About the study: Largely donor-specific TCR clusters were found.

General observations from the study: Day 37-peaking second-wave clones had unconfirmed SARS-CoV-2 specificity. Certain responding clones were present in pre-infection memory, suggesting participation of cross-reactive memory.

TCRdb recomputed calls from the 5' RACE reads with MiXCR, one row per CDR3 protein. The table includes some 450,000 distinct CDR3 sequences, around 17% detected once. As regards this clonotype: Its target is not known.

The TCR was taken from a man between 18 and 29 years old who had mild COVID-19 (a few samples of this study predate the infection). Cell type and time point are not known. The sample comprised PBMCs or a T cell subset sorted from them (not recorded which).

The CDR3: CASSLAPFTEAFF. In nucleotides, the CDR3 is TGTGCCAGCAGCTTAGCCCCTTTCACTGAAGCTTTCTTT. The V and J genes are TRBV7-8 and TRBJ1-1; D not certain. The CDR3 is 13 amino acids. Germline loops: CDR1 SGHVS, CDR2 FQNEAQ. Trimming stripped 0 bases from V and 4 bases from J, with 6 bases between.